This TCR beta chain appears in the sequencing data of a study of early stage breast cancer tumors (dated by TCRdb to 2015 to 2018). Study-wide context: Of the roughly 15 invasive breast tumors, approximately 11 were found to be estrogen receptor-positive, progesterone receptor-positive and HER2-negative. About 65% of the 12 ER+/PR+/HER2- tumors were invasive ductal carcinomas, while the other four were invasive lobular carcinomas. On average, each sample got roughly 9.7-fold read coverage. Across all samples, 2 million to 3 million templates representing around 1 million unique clonotypes were detected.

Worth noting for this clone: The antigen this receptor binds is unknown. Base-call qualities are not available, and no considerably larger clone is one nucleotide away.

Each sample was amplified as two independent genomic DNA replicates: approximately 550 ng for blood and approximately 1.5 ug for tumor or normal breast. TCRB sequencing of genomic DNA was carried out with the ImmunoSeq Intro kit according to the manufacturer's instructions. The multiplex PCR ran for 30 to 40 cycles using proprietary primers and spike-in control sequences for absolute quantification. Single-end 150-bp reads were used to sequence an 87-bp fragment spanning the CDR3 plus the flanking V and J genes. Seven samples, with two replicates for each sample, were multiplexed per lane of an Illumina MiSeq using version 3.0 chemistry. The original pipeline was this. The vendor's proprietary pipeline processed the raw data and merged both replicates into a single result for each sample. A clonotype was defined as productive rearrangements that share the same V-gene family, CDR3 amino acid sequence and J-gene segment. To compute clonality, the normalized Shannon entropy (Pielou evenness) of TCRB abundances was subtracted from 1. To estimate T cell density, the total number of templates was divided by the input cell count, which was inferred from how much DNA went in. Recon, run with its default parameters, was used to estimate overall repertoire diversity and clonality. A clonotype was considered tumor-enriched if its abundance in tumor exceeded 0.1% and was at least 32-fold higher than its abundance in normal breast. The table comes from immuneACCESS by way of TCRdb, which keeps in-frame sequences with V and J called. Part of the clones is missing from these tables; in studies checked, under half for an unresolved V gene and the rest for unknown reasons. That table is the source of V, J and clone size, and D and trimming were worked out from the DNA. Counted in this sample were 44,000 or so clones; 83% of them appeared once. The ten largest clonotypes hold around 1.5% of the sample.

General conclusions and limits of the study: Enriched TCRB sequences shared across patients were mostly commonly generated sequences, unlikely to play an important role in the tumor microenvironment. Tumors showed about 2.4-fold higher T cell density and higher clonality than adjacent normal breast tissue. Because the cohort was small, analysis by tumor subtype was not possible. Sequencing bulk genomic DNA from unsorted cells could not capture chain pairing or functional markers like CD4, CD8 and FOXP3. Greater similarity was observed between blood and normal breast repertoires than between blood and tumor repertoires, and tumor was distinguished from normal in most of the 16 patients when each tissue was compared with blood.

Via the germline V gene, CDR1 is SGHTA and CDR2 FQGTGA. The CDR3 starts with the cysteine, ends with the phenylalanine, and has 13 residues. Just CDR3 DNA is preserved here, 39 bases in frame from base 1. At the junction V is shortened by 3 bases and J by 6 bases, with 8 bases in between. The study profiled bulk TCR beta-chain repertoires in matched peripheral blood, tumor and adjacent normal breast tissue taken from around 15 patients with early-stage breast cancer. Before surgery, roughly 4.5-11 mL of whole blood was collected into EDTA tubes and then processed within 2 hours. Peripheral blood mononuclear cells were isolated by Ficoll-Paque centrifugation in SepMate-50 tubes. PBMCs were cryopreserved in about 90% FBS with around 10% DMSO in aliquots of roughly 1.8 to 4.5 million cells and stored in liquid nitrogen. Genomic DNA was extracted with the Qiagen AllPrep DNA/RNA Mini kit.

The sequenced sample was blood. This clonotype originated in a person in their fifties with breast cancer. The chain is assembled from TRBV7-3 and TRBJ2-2, with an unclear D gene assignment. The CDR3 region has the sequence CASSFWAAGELFF. The sequenced DNA is TGTGCCAGCAGCTTCTGGGCGGCCGGGGAGCTGTTTTTT.